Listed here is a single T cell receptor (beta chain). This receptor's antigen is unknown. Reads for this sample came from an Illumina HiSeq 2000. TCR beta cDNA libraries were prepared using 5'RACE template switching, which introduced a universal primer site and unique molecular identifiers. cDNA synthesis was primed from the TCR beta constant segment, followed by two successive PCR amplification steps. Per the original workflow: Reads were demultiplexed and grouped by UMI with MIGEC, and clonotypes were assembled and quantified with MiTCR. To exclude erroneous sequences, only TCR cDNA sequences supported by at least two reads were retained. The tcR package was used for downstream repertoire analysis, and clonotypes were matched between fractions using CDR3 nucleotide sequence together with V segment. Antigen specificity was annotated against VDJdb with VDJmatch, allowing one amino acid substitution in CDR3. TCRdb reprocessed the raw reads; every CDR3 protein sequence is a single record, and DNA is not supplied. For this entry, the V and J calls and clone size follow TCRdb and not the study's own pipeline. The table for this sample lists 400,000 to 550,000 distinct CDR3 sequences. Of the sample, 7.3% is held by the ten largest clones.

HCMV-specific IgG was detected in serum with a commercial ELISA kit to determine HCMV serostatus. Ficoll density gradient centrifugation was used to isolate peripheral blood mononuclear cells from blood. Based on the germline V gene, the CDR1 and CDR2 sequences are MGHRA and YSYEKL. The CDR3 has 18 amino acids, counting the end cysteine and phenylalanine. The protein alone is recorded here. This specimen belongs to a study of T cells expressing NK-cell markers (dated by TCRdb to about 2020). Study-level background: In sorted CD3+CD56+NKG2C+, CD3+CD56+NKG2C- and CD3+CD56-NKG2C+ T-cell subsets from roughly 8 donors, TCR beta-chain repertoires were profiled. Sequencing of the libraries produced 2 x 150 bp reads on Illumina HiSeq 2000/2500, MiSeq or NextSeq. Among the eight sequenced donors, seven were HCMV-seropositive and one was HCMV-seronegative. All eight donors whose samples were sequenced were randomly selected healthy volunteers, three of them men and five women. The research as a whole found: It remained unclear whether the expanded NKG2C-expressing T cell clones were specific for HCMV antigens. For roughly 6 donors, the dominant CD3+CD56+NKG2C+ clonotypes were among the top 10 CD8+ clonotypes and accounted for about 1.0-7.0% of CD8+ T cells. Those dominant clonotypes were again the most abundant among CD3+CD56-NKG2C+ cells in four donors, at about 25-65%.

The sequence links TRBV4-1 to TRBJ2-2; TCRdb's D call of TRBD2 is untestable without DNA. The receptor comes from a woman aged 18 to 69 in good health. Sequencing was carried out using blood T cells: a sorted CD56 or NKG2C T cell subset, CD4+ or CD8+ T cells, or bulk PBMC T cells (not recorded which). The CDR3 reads CASSQERLAGVAAGELFF.